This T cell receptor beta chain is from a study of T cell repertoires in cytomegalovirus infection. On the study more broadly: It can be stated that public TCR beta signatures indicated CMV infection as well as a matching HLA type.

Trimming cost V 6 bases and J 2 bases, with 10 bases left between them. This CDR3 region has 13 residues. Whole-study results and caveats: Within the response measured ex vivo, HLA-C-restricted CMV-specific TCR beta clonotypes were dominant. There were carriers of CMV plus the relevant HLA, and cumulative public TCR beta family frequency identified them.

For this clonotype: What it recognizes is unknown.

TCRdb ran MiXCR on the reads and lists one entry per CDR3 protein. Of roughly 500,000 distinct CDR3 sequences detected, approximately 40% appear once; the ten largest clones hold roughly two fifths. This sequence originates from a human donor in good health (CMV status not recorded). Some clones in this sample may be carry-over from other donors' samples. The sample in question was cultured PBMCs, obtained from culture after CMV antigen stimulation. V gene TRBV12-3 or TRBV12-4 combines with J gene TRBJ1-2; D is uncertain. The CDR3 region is CASSPDVNYGYTF. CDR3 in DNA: TGTGCCAGCAGCCCCGATGTGAACTATGGCTACACCTTC.